This entry concerns a single T cell receptor (beta chain). This record comes from a study of blood T cell repertoires in COVID-19. In germline, CDR1 is MNHNY, CDR2 SVGAGI (reference sequence). The CDR3 runs to 13 residues. The V segment lost 8 bases and the J segment 7 bases; nucleotides outside the gene matches: 5. Per the study methods: For nucleated cells, counts were estimated from reference gene primer amplification. Measured with immunoSEQ multiplex PCR; TCRdb has only the in-frame clones, and not every one. That table is the source of V, J and clone size, and D and trimming were worked out from the DNA. The sample holds 150,000 to 250,000 clones, about 95% seen once. Patients from Seattle were sampled longitudinally, starting during active infection.

This chain joins TRBV6-6 and TRBJ1-5; 10 bases match TRBD1. Sequencing was carried out using peripheral blood. This TCR was recovered from a man aged 30-40 years with COVID-19, enrolled during active disease. CDR3 sequence (DNA): TGTGCCAGCTGGACAGGGGGGAGGCAGCCCCAGCATTTT. Translating it yields CASWTGGRQPQHF.